This TCR beta chain was identified during a study of CD8+CD57+ T cells in acquired aplastic anemia. Study overall: On average, sorted CD4+ and CD8+ cells gave roughly 3 ug of DNA.

Individuals selected for sequencing had exhibited CD8+CD57+ cell expansion on flow cytometry. Every one of the patients had aplastic anemia (severe, acquired). Profiling of TCR beta VDJ combinations and CDR3 sequences used genomic DNA as template. TCRdb re-called the reads with MiXCR, one entry per CDR3 protein. Here the sample spans 150,000 to 200,000 distinct CDR3 sequences, less than 60% being singletons. This clonotype has more than one count but fewer than ten. The CDR3 sequence is 17 residues long. The ends lost 7 bases at V and 1 base at J; junction bases unmatched: 12. Germline CDR1 and CDR2: SGHVS and FQNEAQ.

Sequencing used sorted CD4+, CD8+, or CD8+CD57+ T cells (not recorded which) from PBMCs. The chain has TRBV7-8 and TRBJ2-7; TRBD1 matches at 11 bases. The TCR comes from a human donor with aplastic anemia. This CDR3 reads CASIGTGGTYSSYEQYF. The CDR3 DNA is TGTGCCAGCATCGGGACAGGGGGGACCTACTCGTCCTACGAGCAGTACTTC. Together with reference TRBV7-8 and TRBJ2-7, the CDR3 gives the full variable domain: GAGVSQSPRYKVAKRGQDVALRCDPISGHVSLFWYQQALGQGPEFLTYFQNEAQLDKSGLPSDRFFAERPEGSVSTLKIQRTQQEDSAVYLCASIGTGGTYSSYEQYFGPGTRLTVT.